These 3 T cell receptor beta chains were sequenced from one sample in a study of blood T cell repertoires in COVID-19. Profiling relied on immunoSEQ multiplex PCR, and the TCRdb table lists in-frame clones only, not all of them. In the table there are approximately 150,000 clones, 84% of which are singletons. Sequenced input: peripheral blood. The receptors shown here come from a man in his 70s with acute or convalescent COVID-19.

The chain employs TRBV5-4 and TRBJ1-1; 7 bases map to TRBD1. V was pared by 4 bases and J by 3 bases, with 12 bases of the junction left unmatched. The CDR3 spans 16 residues. Germline V CDR1 and CDR2: SGHNT, YYREEE (reference sequence). In DNA form, the CDR3 reads TGTGCCAGCAGCCCTGGGACAGTTCCCAGGGACACTGAAGCTTTCTTT. This sequence encodes CASSPGTVPRDTEAFF.

This rearrangement joins TRBV9 to TRBJ2-1; no clear D. Between the trimmed V and J ends, which lost 4 bases and 3 bases, there was a span of 26 bases. This CDR3 has 19 amino acids. Per the germline V gene, CDR1 is SGDLS and CDR2 is YYNGEE. CDR3: CASSPTNFREKPGYNEQFF. CDR3 bases: TGTGCCAGCAGCCCAACGAATTTCCGAGAGAAGCCCGGCTACAATGAGCAGTTCTTC.

The V call is TRBV19, the J call TRBJ1-1; perhaps TRBD1 as D (6 bases). The V and J ends lost 5 bases and 0 bases respectively, with 10 bases between them. This CDR3 comprises 14 residues. CDR1 is LNHDA and CDR2 is SQIVND in the germline V gene (reference sequence). CDR3 DNA: TGTGCCAGTAGTCCGAACAGGGTGAACACTGAAGCTTTCTTT. Residues: CASSPNRVNTEAFF.